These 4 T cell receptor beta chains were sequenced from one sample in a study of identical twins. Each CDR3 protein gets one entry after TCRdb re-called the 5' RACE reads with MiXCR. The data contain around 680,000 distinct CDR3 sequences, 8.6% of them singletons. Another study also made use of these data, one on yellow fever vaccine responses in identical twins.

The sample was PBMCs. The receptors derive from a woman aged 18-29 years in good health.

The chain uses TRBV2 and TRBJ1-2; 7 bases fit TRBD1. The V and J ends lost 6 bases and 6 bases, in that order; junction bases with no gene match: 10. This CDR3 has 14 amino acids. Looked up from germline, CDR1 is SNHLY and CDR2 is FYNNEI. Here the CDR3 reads CASSPQGFGNGYTF. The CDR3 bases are TGTGCCAGCAGCCCACAGGGGTTTGGAAATGGCTACACCTTC.

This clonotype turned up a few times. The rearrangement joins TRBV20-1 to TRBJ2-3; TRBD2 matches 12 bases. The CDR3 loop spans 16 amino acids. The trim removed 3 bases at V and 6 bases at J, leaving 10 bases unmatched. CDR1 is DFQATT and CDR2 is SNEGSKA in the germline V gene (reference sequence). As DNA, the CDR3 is TGCAGTGCTAGTCGGCTAGCGGGGGGGCATTGGGATACGCAGTATTTT. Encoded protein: CSASRLAGGHWDTQYF.

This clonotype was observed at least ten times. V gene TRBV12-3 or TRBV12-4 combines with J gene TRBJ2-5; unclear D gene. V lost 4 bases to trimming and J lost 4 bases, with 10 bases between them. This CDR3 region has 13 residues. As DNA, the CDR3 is TGTGCCAGCAGTTGGACGGATAGAGAGACCCAGTACTTC. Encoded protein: CASSWTDRETQYF.

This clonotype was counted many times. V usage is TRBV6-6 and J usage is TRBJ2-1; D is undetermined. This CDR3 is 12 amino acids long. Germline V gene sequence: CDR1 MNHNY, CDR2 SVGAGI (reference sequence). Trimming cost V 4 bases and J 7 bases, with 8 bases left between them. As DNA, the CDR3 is TGTGCCAGCAGTTTGTTGTCGAATGAGCAGTTCTTC. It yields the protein CASSLLSNEQFF.